This TCR beta chain was sequenced during a study of CD8 T cells in Susac syndrome. Study results and limitations: The authors acknowledged that their TCR sequencing and HLA analysis involved a relatively small number of individuals.

V dropped 5 bases and J dropped 9; count of bases not matched to a gene: 9. CDR3 length: 14 residues. Germline-derived CDR1 and CDR2 are MNHEY and SMNVEV (reference sequence). Reverse transcription of roughly 0.45 to 1 ug RNA was carried out with random hexamers. immunoSEQ multiplex PCR amplified TCR beta CDR3 across 54 Vbeta, 13 Jbeta. MiXCR was run by TCRdb on the immunoSEQ multiplex PCR reads, yielding one entry per CDR3 protein. The sample has 170,000 or so distinct CDR3 sequences, approximately 95% seen once; the top ten hold less than 0.15%. To note about this clonotype: What it recognizes is unknown.

TCR beta sequencing covered blood CD8+ and CD4+ T cells. In contrast to the negatively isolated CD8+ and CD4+ T cells, TEMRA cells were FACS-enriched. Input material: CD4+ T cells from PBMCs. The clonotype comes from a human donor with Susac syndrome. The chain combines TRBV27 with TRBJ2-4; TRBD1 matches at 8 bases. The CDR3 DNA sequence: TGTGCCAGCAGTACCTTCGGACAGGGCTCCATTCAGTACTTC. Its protein product is CASSTFGQGSIQYF.